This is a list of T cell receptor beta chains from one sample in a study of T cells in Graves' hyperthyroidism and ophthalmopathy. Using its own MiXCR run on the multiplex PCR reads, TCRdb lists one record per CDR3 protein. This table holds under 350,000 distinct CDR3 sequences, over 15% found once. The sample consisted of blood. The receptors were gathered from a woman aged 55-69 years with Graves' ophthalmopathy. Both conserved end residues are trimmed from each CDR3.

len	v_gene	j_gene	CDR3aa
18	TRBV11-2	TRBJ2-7	ASSPRYGGRGGGLGYEQY
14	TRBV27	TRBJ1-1	ASRIGTGVANTEAF
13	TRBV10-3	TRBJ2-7	AIRVDRGRTYEQY
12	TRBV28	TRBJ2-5	ASSLWALQETQY
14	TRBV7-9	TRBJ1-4	ASSLDDRVFPEKLF
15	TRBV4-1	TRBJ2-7	ASSHNTGTGGTYEQY
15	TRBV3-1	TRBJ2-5	ASSPYTLAGHQETQY
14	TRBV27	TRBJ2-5	ASSDSPGTFSETQY
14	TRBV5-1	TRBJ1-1	ASSGDSRPLNTEAF
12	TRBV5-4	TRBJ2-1	ASSPRGGVNEQF
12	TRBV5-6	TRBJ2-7	ASQGEQYSYEQY
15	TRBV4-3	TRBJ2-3	ASSQDLAGGGTDTQY
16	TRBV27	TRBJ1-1	ASSLHTIYRASNTEAF
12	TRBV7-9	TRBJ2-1	ASSWTGGPGEQF
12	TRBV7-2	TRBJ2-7	ASSRQGLSYEQY
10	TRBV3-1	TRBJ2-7	ASSQPGGEQY
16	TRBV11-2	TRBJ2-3	ASSSDRLARSGTDTQY
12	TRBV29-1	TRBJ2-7	SVEEASGSYEQY
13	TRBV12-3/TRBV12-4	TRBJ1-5	ASSFGARSNQPQH
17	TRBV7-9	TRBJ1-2	ASSSYTGTGGAFGYGYT
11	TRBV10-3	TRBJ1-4	AIRGQDNEKLF
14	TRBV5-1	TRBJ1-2	ASSLVLSLINYGYT
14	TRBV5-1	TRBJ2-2	ASNGQGASNTGELF
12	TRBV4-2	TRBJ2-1	ASSQGLNVNEQF
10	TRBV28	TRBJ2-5	ASSTRIETQY
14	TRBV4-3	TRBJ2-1	ASSQDYLAGTNEQF
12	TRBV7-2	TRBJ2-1	ASSPYGSYNEQF
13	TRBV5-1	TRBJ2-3	ASSTGTTHTDTQY
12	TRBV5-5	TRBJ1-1	ASSFDRVNTEAF
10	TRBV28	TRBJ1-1	ASSRLKTEAF
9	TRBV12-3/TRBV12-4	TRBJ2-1	ASSFSLVQF
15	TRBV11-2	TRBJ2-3	ASSAWRRGATTDTQY
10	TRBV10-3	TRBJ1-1	AIRSGNTEAF
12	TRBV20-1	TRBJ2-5	SARFSGVRGTQY
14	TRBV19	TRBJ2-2	ASSIDETRRGGELF
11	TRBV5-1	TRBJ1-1	ASSLDVETEAF
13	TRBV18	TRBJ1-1	ASSPDVVGSTEAF
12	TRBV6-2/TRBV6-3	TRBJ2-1	ASGAPGTGHEQL
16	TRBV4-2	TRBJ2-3	ASSRELKAGARTDTQY
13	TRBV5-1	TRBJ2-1	ASSTDRITYNEQF
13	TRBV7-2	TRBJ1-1	ASSLAEGMYTEAF
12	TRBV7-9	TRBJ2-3	ASSSRVYTDTQY
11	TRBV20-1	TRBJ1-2	SARVPGVNGYT
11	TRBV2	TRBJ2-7	ASRDGTGYEQY
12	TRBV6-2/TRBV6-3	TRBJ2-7	ASKAGILPNEQY
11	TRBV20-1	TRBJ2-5	SARDYREWAQY
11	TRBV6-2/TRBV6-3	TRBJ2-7	ASSWDVGYEQY
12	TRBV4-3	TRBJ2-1	ASSPGAGGNEQF
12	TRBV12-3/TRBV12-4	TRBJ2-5	ASSRQVGQETQY
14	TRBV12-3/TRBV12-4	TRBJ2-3	ASSLVQGASADTQY
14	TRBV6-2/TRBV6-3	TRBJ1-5	ASSYSSGTGNQPQH
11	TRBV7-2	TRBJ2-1	ASSSTSGNEQF
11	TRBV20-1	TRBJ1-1	SARRALELGAF